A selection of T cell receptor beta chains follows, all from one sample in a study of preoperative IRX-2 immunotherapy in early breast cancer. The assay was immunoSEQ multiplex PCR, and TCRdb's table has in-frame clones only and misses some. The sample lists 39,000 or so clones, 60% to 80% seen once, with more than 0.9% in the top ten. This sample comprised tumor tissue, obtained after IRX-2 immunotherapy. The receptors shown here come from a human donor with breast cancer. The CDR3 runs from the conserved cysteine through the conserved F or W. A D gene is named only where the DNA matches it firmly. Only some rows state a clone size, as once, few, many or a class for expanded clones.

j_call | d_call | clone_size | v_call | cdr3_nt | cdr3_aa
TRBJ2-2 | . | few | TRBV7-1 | TGTGCCAGCAGCTTAGGGGGAGGGCACACCGGGGAGCTGTTTTTT | CASSLGGGHTGELFF
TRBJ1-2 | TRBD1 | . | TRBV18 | TGTGCCAGCTCACCACTTTTCTCGAAGGGGACAGATGCTATCTATGGCTACACCTTC | CASSPLFSKGTDAIYGYTF
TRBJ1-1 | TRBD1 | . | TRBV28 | TGTGCCAGCAGTTCTCCGGGACAGGGCAGTGGGATGAACACTGAAGCTTTCTTT | CASSSPGQGSGMNTEAFF
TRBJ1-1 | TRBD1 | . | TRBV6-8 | TGTGCCACCAAAACAGGGGCCGAATCTTACACTGAAGCTTTCTTT | CATKTGAESYTEAFF
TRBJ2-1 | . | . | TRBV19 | TGTGCCAGTAGTCTAAAAGGGGTTGGGGCCGCACATGAGCAGTTCTTC | CASSLKGVGAAHEQFF
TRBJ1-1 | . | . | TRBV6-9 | TGTGCCAGCAATTATGACAGATTAGATGAAGCTTTCTTT | CASNYDRLDEAFF
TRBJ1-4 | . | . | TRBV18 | TGTGCCAGCTCACCCCAAGGTTCTAATGAAAAACTGTTTTTT | CASSPQGSNEKLFF
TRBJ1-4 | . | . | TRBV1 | TGCGCCAGCAGCCAAGAAGGCCCGTGGGAAAAACTGTTTTTT | CASSQEGPWEKLFF
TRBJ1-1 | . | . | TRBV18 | TGTGCCAGCTCACCAGGGACCCCCTCGAGGGGGACTGAAGCTTTCTTT | CASSPGTPSRGTEAFF
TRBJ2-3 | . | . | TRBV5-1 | TGCGCCAGCAGCTTGGACCAGAGCACAGATACGCAGTATTTT | CASSLDQSTDTQYF
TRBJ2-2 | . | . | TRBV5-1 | TGCGCCAGCAGGTTAGCGGCTCAGGGGAACACCGGGGAGCTGTTTTTT | CASRLAAQGNTGELFF